These 31 T cell receptor beta chains were all obtained from the same sample, sequenced in a study of T cells after posttransplantation cyclophosphamide. The naive gate required viable CD3+CD4+ or CD3+CD8+ cells with CCR7+CD45RA+CD45RO-CD95-CD27+CD28+ phenotype. The table came from immunoSEQ multiplex PCR; TCRdb's copy has only in-frame clones and leaves some out. The sample has more than 30,000 clones, about 89% seen once. Sequenced input: naive CD4+ T cells sorted from PBMCs. The receptors stem from an older woman in good health, CMV-negative, and a related stem cell transplant donor.

The rearrangement links TRBV6-1 to TRBJ1-1; 7 nucleotides agree with TRBD1. In germline, CDR1 is MNHNS, CDR2 SASEGT. The CDR3 is made up of 15 amino acids. The junction had 7 bases not matched to a gene; V was cut back by 4 bases and J by 2 bases. This CDR3 reads CASSVSRDSNTEAFF. The CDR3 DNA reads TGTGCCAGCAGTGTCAGCCGGGACAGCAACACTGAAGCTTTCTTT.

This rearrangement joins TRBV19 to TRBJ2-2; a weak D match, TRBD1 (6 bases). The CDR3 is 14 residues long. Per germline, CDR1 LNHDA and CDR2 SQIVND (reference sequence). The V end lost 7 bases, the J end lost 2 bases, and 11 bases lay between the germline ends. The CDR3 DNA reads TGTGCCAGTACCGGGACAACCAACACCGGGGAGCTGTTTTTT. Translating it yields CASTGTTNTGELFF.

The genes are TRBV9 and TRBJ2-1, with 9 bases matching TRBD2. After removal of 0 bases from V and 6 bases from J, the junction contained 7 bases not matched to a gene. Germline loops: CDR1 SGDLS, CDR2 YYNGEE. The CDR3 sequence is 16 residues long. In nucleotides, the CDR3 is TGTGCCAGCAGCGTAGGGGGGGCGGGAGGGCCCAATGAGCAGTTCTTC. Its translation is CASSVGGAGGPNEQFF.

The chain has TRBV7-2 and TRBJ2-1; 9 nucleotides align to TRBD1. Germline CDR1 is SGHTA and CDR2 is FQGNSA. The CDR3 has 15 residues. V lost 2 bases, J lost 4 bases, and 3 bases stayed unmatched. The CDR3 loop is CASSLWTGEYNEQFF. In DNA form, the CDR3 reads TGTGCCAGCAGCTTATGGACAGGGGAATACAATGAGCAGTTCTTC. The variable domain in full, completed from reference TRBV7-2 and TRBJ2-1, reads GAGVSQSPSNKVTEKGKDVELRCDPISGHTALYWYRQSLGQGLEFLIYFQGNSAPDKSGLPSDRFSAERTGGSVSTLTIQRTQQEDSAVYLCASSLWTGEYNEQFFGPGTRLTVL.

The genes are TRBV9 and TRBJ1-1, with 8 bases that match TRBD1. V dropped 3 bases and J dropped 1; count of bases not matched to a gene: 5. The CDR3 extends over 15 amino acids. CDR1 and CDR2 (germline): SGDLS, YYNGEE. The CDR3 spells CASSGGTGKNTEAFF. CDR3 nucleotides: TGTGCCAGCAGCGGAGGGACAGGAAAGAACACTGAAGCTTTCTTT.

This clone has a single count. The chain combines TRBV30 with TRBJ1-2; 7 nucleotides match TRBD1. The ends lost 7 bases at V and 5 bases at J; junction bases unmatched: 13. Germline CDR1 reads GTSNPN; CDR2 reads SVGIG (reference sequence). This CDR3 region has 14 residues. The CDR3 here is CAFQGGQGDYGYTF. The CDR3 coding sequence is TGTGCCTTTCAGGGGGGCCAAGGGGATTATGGCTACACCTTC. Drawing the rest from reference TRBV30 and TRBJ1-2, the complete variable domain is SQTIHQWPATLVQPVGSPLSLECTVEGTSNPNLYWYRQAAGRGLQLLFYSVGIGQISSEVPQNLSASRPQDRQFILSSKKLLLSDSGFYLCAFQGGQGDYGYTFGSGTRLTVV.

CDR3 region: CASSYRGGEAFF. CDR3 nucleotides: TGTGCCAGCAGTTACAGGGGGGGTGAAGCTTTCTTT. The J gene is TRBJ1-1, the V gene TRBV6-5; tentative D call: TRBD1 (6 bases). The CDR3 runs to 12 residues. Germline V gene data show CDR1 as MNHEY and CDR2 as SVGAGI. Trimming shortened V by 2 bases and J by 7 bases, and 8 bases separated the two germline ends.

V gene TRBV5-1 combines with J gene TRBJ2-2; TRBD1 might be the D (6 bases). This CDR3 is built from 15 residues. The germline V gene has CDR1 SGHRS and CDR2 YFSETQ. Between the trimmed V and J ends, which lost 0 bases and 4 bases, there was a span of 10 bases. In nucleotides, the CDR3 is TGCGCCAGCAGCTTGGGGGGCAGGGGCACCGGGGAGCTGTTTTTT. Its translation is CASSLGGRGTGELFF.

The rearrangement uses TRBV7-2 and TRBJ1-2; a possible D gene is TRBD1 (5 bases). CDR1 and CDR2 from the germline V gene are SGHTA and FQGNSA. Trimming removed 4 bases from V and 6 bases from J, with 12 bases in between. The CDR3 has 13 amino acids. CDR3 protein: CASSSQGSNGYTF. In DNA, the CDR3 is TGTGCCAGCAGCTCCCAGGGAAGTAATGGCTACACCTTC.

V is TRBV19 and J is TRBJ1-5, with 7 bases identical to TRBD1. CDR1 LNHDA and CDR2 SQIVND come from the germline V gene (reference sequence). J gave up 0 bases and V 3 bases, and 5 bases lay outside the gene matches. The CDR3 covers 16 residues. Here the CDR3 reads CASSIKWTGSNQPQHF. DNA for the CDR3: TGTGCCAGTAGTATCAAATGGACAGGTAGCAATCAGCCCCAGCATTTT.

The V call is TRBV14, the J call TRBJ2-1, with 8 bases fitting TRBD2. Germline assignment: CDR1 SGHDN and CDR2 FVKESK. The CDR3 covers 13 residues. After removal of 1 base from V and 7 bases from J, the junction contained 0 bases not matched to a gene. The CDR3 loop is CASSQGLANEQFF. In nucleotides, the CDR3 is TGTGCCAGCAGCCAAGGACTAGCGAATGAGCAGTTCTTC.

V and J are TRBV4-1 and TRBJ1-4; tentatively, D is TRBD1 (5 bases). CDR1 is MGHRA and CDR2 is YSYEKL in the germline V gene. V was trimmed by 0 bases and J by 8 bases, leaving 13 bases between them. The CDR3 is 15 amino acids. The CDR3 reads CASSQEDRRGEKLFF. The CDR3 DNA follows: TGCGCCAGCAGCCAAGAAGACCGGAGGGGCGAAAAACTGTTTTTT.

V is TRBV7-9 and J is TRBJ1-1; no clear D gene. Per germline, CDR1 SEHNR and CDR2 FQNEAQ (reference sequence). The CDR3 consists of 14 residues. V shed 5 bases and J shed 4 bases, with 14 bases lying between them. The CDR3 is CASSKSRETTEAFF. The CDR3 DNA is TGTGCCAGCAGCAAAAGTCGGGAGACCACTGAAGCTTTCTTT.

The chain couples TRBV28 to TRBJ1-4; 9 nucleotides agree with TRBD1. V was pared by 10 bases and J by 8 bases, with 11 bases of the junction left unmatched. Germline assignment: CDR1 MDHEN and CDR2 SYDVKM. This CDR3 has 14 residues. The CDR3 protein is CATRQGGVGEKLFF. The CDR3 nucleotides are TGTGCCACCAGACAGGGGGGAGTTGGCGAAAAACTGTTTTTT.

The rearrangement joins TRBV9 to TRBJ2-1, with a weak D call TRBD2 (6 bases). This CDR3 is built from 15 residues. Germline V CDR1 and CDR2: SGDLS, YYNGEE. The V gene lost 2 bases and the J gene lost 3 bases, with 12 bases spanning the gap. The CDR3 DNA is TGTGCCAGCAGCGTGGGAAGCGGGCTCTACAATGAGCAGTTCTTC. Translating gives CASSVGSGLYNEQFF.

The V and J genes are TRBV5-1 and TRBJ2-7, with 10 bases fitting TRBD2. This CDR3 comprises 15 residues. Unmatched junction bases numbered 8, after V lost 2 bases and J lost 6 bases. CDR1 and CDR2 (germline): SGHRS, YFSETQ. The DNA for the CDR3 is TGCGCCAGCAGCTTATCGGGGCTAGCGGGAGTCGAGCAGTACTTC. Its translation is CASSLSGLAGVEQYF.

The V gene is TRBV28, the J gene TRBJ2-5; 8 nucleotides agree with TRBD2. V was pared by 3 bases and J by 4 bases, with 10 bases of the junction left unmatched. The CDR3 sequence is 16 residues long. Germline V gene data show CDR1 as MDHEN and CDR2 as SYDVKM. The CDR3 spells CASSLAGGIIAETQYF. The CDR3 DNA follows: TGTGCCAGCAGTTTGGCGGGGGGAATAATAGCAGAGACCCAGTACTTC.

J is TRBJ2-3 and V is TRBV5-6, with 13 bases identical to TRBD2. V gave up 2 bases and J gave up 6 bases; unmatched junction bases: 9. This CDR3 region has 17 residues. Germline assignment: CDR1 SGHDT and CDR2 YYEEEE. CDR3 protein: CASSLELAGGLSDTQYF. The CDR3 DNA follows: TGTGCCAGCAGCTTAGAACTAGCGGGGGGGCTGTCGGATACGCAGTATTTT.

This clone turned up a few times. The chain carries TRBV7-9 and TRBJ1-1; D uncertain. V shed 6 bases and J shed 1 base, with 9 bases lying between them. The germline gives CDR1 SEHNR, CDR2 FQNEAQ (reference sequence). The CDR3 contains 13 residues. Here the CDR3 reads CASRFTGNTEAFF. The CDR3 DNA is TGTGCCAGCAGATTCACCGGGAACACTGAAGCTTTCTTT.

V is TRBV27 and J is TRBJ1-6; D remains unclear. The CDR3 runs 14 residues. Germline CDR1 reads MNHEY; CDR2 reads SMNVEV (reference sequence). Trimming took 2 bases from V and 7 from J, leaving 9 bases between them. The CDR3 is CASSLVALNSPLHF. The CDR3 DNA reads TGTGCCAGCAGTTTAGTCGCACTAAATTCACCCCTCCACTTT.

The rearrangement links TRBV19 to TRBJ1-5, with a weak D call TRBD1 (6 bases). The CDR3 is made up of 14 amino acids. Trimming removed 6 bases from V and 2 bases from J, with 11 bases in between. Germline CDR1 LNHDA, CDR2 SQIVND (reference sequence). The CDR3 is CASSPDSGNQPQHF. CDR3 DNA sequence: TGTGCCAGTAGCCCGGACAGTGGCAATCAGCCCCAGCATTTT.

This rearrangement joins TRBV27 to TRBJ2-3; tentative D call: TRBD2 (7 bases). Germline lookup yields CDR1 MNHEY and CDR2 SMNVEV (reference sequence). The CDR3 totals 15 residues. Trimming took off 8 bases at V and 7 bases at J, with 22 bases between the two ends. CDR3 in DNA: TGTGCCAGCCGTCGGGGGGCTAGGGGTTACCATACGCAGTATTTT. Translating it yields CASRRGARGYHTQYF.

The chain has TRBV5-6 and TRBJ1-5, with TRBD1 matching over 10 bases. CDR1 is SGHDT, CDR2 YYEEEE, per germline. With 4 bases clipped from V and 5 bases from J, the junction kept 6 bases outside the gene matches. The CDR3 is made up of 15 amino acids. The CDR3 region is CASSRRTGGDQPQHF. CDR3 DNA sequence: TGTGCCAGCAGCAGAAGGACAGGGGGTGATCAGCCCCAGCATTTT.

This clone was seen only a few times. The chain combines TRBV2 with TRBJ1-3; D uncertain. The V end was cut by 8 bases, the J end by 0 bases, with 11 bases between. The CDR3 length is 14 residues. CDR1 is SNHLY, CDR2 FYNNEI, per germline. The CDR3 here is CASGTGSSGNTIYF. Written as DNA, the CDR3 is TGTGCCAGCGGTACGGGGAGCTCTGGAAACACCATATATTTT.

This clone came up a few times. The chain links TRBV5-5 to TRBJ2-7; weak D call: TRBD1 (5 bases). Germline V gene sequence: CDR1 SGHKS, CDR2 YYEKEE (reference sequence). Trimming took 4 bases from V and 2 from J, leaving 13 bases between them. The CDR3 contains 14 residues. The CDR3 reads CASSRSGRAYEQYF. As DNA, the CDR3 is TGTGCCAGCAGCCGCTCAGGCAGGGCCTACGAGCAGTACTTC.

The chain recombines TRBV10-3 with TRBJ1-2, with TRBD1 identical over 7 bases. Trimming at V came to 2 bases and at J to 7 bases, leaving 7 bases not matched to a gene. Germline V lookup: CDR1 ENHRY, CDR2 SYGVKD. The CDR3 has 14 amino acids. The CDR3 spells CAISEEGAESGYTF. Here the CDR3 DNA reads TGTGCCATCAGTGAGGAGGGGGCGGAAAGTGGCTACACCTTC.

The chain is built from TRBV19 and TRBJ2-3; D call uncertain. Trimming pared 4 bases from V and 1 base from J, leaving 3 bases between. The germline V gene has CDR1 LNHDA and CDR2 SQIVND (reference sequence). The CDR3 consists of 12 residues. CDR3 nucleotides: TGTGCCAGTAGTAAGCGCACAGATACGCAGTATTTT. It specifies CASSKRTDTQYF.

The chain links TRBV10-3 to TRBJ2-7; D is unresolved. The CDR3 covers 14 residues. In germline, CDR1 is ENHRY, CDR2 SYGVKD. V shed 3 bases and J shed 4 bases, with 13 bases lying between them. CDR3 amino acids: CAISEPGMVYEQYF. The CDR3 DNA reads TGTGCCATCAGTGAACCAGGAATGGTATACGAGCAGTACTTC.

V and J are TRBV19 and TRBJ2-3, with D possibly being TRBD2 (6 bases). Germline values: CDR1 LNHDA, CDR2 SQIVND (reference sequence). V gave up 3 bases and J gave up 1 base, with 17 bases separating them. The CDR3 totals 17 residues. CDR3 bases: TGTGCCAGTAGTATGGGGGGACCTCTTCCCGGCACAGATACGCAGTATTTT. Encoded protein: CASSMGGPLPGTDTQYF.

The V gene is TRBV10-1, the J gene TRBJ1-1; the D is unclear. Per the germline V gene, CDR1 is WNHNN and CDR2 is SYGVQD (reference sequence). Trimming took off 0 bases at V and 1 base at J, with 6 bases between the two ends. The CDR3 is 14 residues long. The CDR3 nucleotides are TGCGCCAGCAGTGAGTCGTCAGAGAACACTGAAGCTTTCTTT. Protein product: CASSESSENTEAFF.

V gene TRBV25-1 combines with J gene TRBJ2-5; 12 positions agree with TRBD1. The J call may be in error: the DNA end matches TRBJ2-7 better. Per germline, CDR1 MGHDK and CDR2 SYGVNS. This CDR3 has 15 residues. CDR3: CASSEAGTGGDEQYF. The CDR3 DNA reads as TGTGCCAGCAGTGAAGCCGGGACAGGGGGCGACGAGCAGTACTTC.